One and the same sample provided the 2 T cell receptor beta chains below, sequenced in a study of blood T cell repertoires in COVID-19. Repertoires were generated with immunoSEQ multiplex PCR, while TCRdb's copy carries only in-frame clones and drops some. The data hold about 68,000 clones, with around 83% observed a single time. Sequencing was carried out using peripheral blood. These receptors were collected from a man aged 50 or older with acute or convalescent COVID-19.

The V call is TRBV27, the J call TRBJ1-1, with D unclear. CDR3 length: 13 amino acids. Trimming shortened V by 6 bases and J by 5 bases, and 13 bases separated the two germline ends. The germline V gene has CDR1 MNHEY and CDR2 SMNVEV (reference sequence). CDR3 in DNA: TGTGCCAGCAGCGGCCCGGGGATGACTGAAGCTTTCTTT. It specifies CASSGPGMTEAFF.

This clone was detected once. V gene TRBV18 combines with J gene TRBJ1-1, with 9 bases identical to TRBD1. The junction had 8 bases not matched to a gene; V was cut back by 2 bases and J by 1 base. CDR1 is KGHSH and CDR2 is LQKENI in the germline V gene. The length of the CDR3 is 17 residues. CDR3 in amino acids: CASSPWDREGKNTEAFF. CDR3 coding DNA: TGTGCCAGCTCACCATGGGACAGGGAAGGCAAGAACACTGAAGCTTTCTTT.